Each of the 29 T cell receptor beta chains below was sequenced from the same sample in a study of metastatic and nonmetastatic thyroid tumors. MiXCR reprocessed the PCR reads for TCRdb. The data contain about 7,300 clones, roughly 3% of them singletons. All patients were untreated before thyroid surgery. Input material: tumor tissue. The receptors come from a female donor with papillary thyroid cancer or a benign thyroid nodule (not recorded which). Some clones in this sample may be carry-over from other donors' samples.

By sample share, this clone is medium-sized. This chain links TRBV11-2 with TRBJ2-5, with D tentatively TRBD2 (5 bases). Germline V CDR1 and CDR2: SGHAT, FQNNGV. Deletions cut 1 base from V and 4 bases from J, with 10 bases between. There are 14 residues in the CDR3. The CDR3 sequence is CASSLGGGRETQYF. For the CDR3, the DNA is TGTGCCAGCAGCTTAGGCGGAGGAAGAGAGACCCAGTACTTC.

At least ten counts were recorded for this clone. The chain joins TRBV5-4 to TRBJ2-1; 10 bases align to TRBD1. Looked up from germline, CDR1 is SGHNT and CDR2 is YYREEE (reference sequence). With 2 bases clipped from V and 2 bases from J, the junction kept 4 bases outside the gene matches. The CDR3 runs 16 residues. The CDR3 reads CASSLPGTGAYNEQFF. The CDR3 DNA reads TGTGCCAGCAGCTTACCCGGGACAGGGGCCTACAATGAGCAGTTCTTC.

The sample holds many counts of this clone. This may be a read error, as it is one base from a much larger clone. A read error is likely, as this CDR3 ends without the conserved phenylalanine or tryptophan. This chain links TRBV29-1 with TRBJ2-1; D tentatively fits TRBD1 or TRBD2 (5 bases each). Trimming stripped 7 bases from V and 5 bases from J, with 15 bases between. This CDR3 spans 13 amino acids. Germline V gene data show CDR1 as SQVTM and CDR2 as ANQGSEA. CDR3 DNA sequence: TGCAGCGGACAAACCGGGACGAACAATGAGCAGTTCGTC. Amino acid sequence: CSGQTGTNNEQFV.

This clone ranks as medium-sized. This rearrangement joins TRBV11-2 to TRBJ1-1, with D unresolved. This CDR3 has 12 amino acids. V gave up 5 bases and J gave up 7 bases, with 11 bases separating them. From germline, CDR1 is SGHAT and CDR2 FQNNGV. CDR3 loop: CASSHGRLEAFF. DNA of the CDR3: TGTGCCAGCAGCCACGGACGTCTTGAAGCTTTCTTT.

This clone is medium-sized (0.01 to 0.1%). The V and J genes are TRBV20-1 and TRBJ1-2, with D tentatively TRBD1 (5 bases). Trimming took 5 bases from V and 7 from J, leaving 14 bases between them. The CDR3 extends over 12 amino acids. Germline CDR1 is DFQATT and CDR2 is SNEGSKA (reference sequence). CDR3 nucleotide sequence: TGCAGTGCTGAAGTGGGAGGGGTTGGCTACACCTTC. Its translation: CSAEVGGVGYTF.

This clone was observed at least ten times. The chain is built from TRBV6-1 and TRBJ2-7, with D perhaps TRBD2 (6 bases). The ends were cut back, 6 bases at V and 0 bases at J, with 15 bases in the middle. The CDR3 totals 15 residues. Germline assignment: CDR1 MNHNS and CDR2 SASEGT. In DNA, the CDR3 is TGTGCCAGCAGGGCGGCTTGGAGGGGCTCCTACGAGCAGTACTTC. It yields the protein CASRAAWRGSYEQYF.

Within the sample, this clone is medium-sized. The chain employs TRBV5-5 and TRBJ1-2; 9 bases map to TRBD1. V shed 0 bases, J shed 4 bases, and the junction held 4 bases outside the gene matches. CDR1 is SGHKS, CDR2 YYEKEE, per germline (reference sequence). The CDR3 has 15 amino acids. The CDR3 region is CASSLVGTGFYGYTF. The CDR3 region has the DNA TGTGCCAGCAGCTTGGTCGGGACAGGGTTCTATGGCTACACCTTC.

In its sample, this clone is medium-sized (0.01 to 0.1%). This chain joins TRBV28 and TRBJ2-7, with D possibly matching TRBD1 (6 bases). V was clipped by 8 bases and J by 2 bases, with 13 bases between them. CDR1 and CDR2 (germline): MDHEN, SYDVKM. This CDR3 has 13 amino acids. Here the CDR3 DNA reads TGTGCCAGCGGCTTAGAGGGGGCCTACGAGCAGTACTTC. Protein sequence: CASGLEGAYEQYF.

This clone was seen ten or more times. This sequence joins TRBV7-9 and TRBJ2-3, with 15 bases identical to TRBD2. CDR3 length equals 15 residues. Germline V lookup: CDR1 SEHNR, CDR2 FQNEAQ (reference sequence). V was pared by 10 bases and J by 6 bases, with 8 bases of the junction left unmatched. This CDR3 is CATPGLAGGIDTQYF. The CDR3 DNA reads TGTGCCACCCCGGGACTAGCGGGAGGCATTGATACGCAGTATTTT.

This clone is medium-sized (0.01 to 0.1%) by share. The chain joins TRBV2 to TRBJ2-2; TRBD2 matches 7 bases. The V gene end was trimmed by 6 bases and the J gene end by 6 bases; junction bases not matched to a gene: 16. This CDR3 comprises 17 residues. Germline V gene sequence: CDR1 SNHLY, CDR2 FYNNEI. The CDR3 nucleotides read TGTGCCAGCAGCCCCTCGCCTAGCGGCCTGGTGTCCGGGGAGCTGTTTTTT. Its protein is CASSPSPSGLVSGELFF.

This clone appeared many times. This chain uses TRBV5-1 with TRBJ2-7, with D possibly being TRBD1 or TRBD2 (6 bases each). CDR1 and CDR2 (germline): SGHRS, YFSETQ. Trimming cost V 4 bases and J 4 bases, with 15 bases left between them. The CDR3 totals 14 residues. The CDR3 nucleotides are TGCGCCAGCAGCCCTAGGGGGGCCGGGTACGAGCAGTACTTC. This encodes CASSPRGAGYEQYF.

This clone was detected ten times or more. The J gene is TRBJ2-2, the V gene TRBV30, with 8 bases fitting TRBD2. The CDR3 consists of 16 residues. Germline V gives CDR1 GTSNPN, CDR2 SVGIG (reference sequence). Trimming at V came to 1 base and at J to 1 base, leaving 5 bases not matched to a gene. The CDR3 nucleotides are TGTGCCTGGAGTGCTCCGGGGGGGGGGAACACCGGGGAGCTGTTTTTT. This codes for CAWSAPGGGNTGELFF.

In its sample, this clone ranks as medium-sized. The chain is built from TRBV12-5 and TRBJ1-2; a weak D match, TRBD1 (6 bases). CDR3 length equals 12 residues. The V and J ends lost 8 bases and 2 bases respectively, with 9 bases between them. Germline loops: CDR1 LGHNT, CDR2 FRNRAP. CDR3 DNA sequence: TGTGCTAGTAGTCAGGGGAACTATGGCTACACCTTC. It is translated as CASSQGNYGYTF.

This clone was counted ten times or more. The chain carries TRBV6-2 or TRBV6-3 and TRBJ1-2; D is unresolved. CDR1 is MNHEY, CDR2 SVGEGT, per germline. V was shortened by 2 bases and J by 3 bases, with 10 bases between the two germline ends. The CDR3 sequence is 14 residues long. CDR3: CASSYGFADYGYTF. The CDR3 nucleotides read TGTGCCAGCAGTTACGGGTTCGCTGACTATGGCTACACCTTC.

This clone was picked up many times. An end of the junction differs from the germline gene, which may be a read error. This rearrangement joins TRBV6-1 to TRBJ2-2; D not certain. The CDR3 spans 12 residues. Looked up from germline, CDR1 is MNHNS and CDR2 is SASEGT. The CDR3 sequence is CASSSNAGELFF. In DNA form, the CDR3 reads TGTGCCAGCAGTTCGAACGCCGGGGAGCTGTTTTTT.

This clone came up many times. The CDR3 is CSAPSGSETQYF. The CDR3 DNA sequence: TGCAGTGCTCCTAGCGGGAGTGAGACCCAGTACTTC. The chain combines TRBV20-1 with TRBJ2-5; 10 nucleotides align to TRBD2. This CDR3 is 12 amino acids long. Trimming at V came to 5 bases and at J to 5 bases, leaving 2 bases not matched to a gene. The germline gives CDR1 DFQATT, CDR2 SNEGSKA (reference sequence).

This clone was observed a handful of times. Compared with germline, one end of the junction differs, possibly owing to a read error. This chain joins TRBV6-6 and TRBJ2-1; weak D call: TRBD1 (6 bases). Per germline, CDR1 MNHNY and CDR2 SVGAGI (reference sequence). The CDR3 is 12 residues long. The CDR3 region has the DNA TGCGCCAGCAGTTACAGGGTCAGTGAGCAGTTCTTC. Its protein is CASSYRVSEQFF.

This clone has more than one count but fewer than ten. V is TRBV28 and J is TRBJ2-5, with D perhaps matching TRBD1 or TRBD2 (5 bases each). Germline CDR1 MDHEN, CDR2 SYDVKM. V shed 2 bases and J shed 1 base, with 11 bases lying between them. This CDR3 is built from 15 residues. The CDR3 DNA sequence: TGTGCCAGCAGTTTAATGGGGACGCCCCAAGAGACCCAGTACTTC. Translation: CASSLMGTPQETQYF.

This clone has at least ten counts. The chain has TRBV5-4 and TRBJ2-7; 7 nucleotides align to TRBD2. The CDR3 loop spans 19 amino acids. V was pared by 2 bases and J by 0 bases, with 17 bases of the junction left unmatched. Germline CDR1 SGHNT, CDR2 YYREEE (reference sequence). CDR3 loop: CASSFEGGRIPFSSYEQYF. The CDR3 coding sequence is TGTGCCAGCAGCTTTGAGGGCGGGAGAATCCCCTTTAGCTCCTACGAGCAGTACTTC.

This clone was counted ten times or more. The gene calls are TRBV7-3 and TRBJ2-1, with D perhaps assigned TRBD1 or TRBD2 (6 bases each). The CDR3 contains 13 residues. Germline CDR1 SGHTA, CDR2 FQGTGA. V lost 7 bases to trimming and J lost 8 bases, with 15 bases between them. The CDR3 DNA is TGTGCCAGCACTTCAGAGGGGGGCGATGAGCAGTTCTTC. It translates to CASTSEGGDEQFF.

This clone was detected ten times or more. The CDR3 sequence is CASSKSWENNEQFF. The CDR3 DNA reads as TGTGCCAGCAGCAAAAGCTGGGAGAACAATGAGCAGTTCTTC. This sequence joins TRBV12-3 or TRBV12-4 and TRBJ2-1; D perhaps matches TRBD2 (5 bases). This CDR3 has 14 residues. Trimming removed 6 bases at V and 5 bases at J, with 14 bases between.

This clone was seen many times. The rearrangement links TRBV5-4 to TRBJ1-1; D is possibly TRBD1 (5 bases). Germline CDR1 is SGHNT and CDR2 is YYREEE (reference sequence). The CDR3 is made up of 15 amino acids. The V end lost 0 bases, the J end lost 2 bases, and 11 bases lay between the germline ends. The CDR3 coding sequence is TGTGCCAGCAGCTTGGGGGGGGGTGATAACACTGAAGCTTTCTTT. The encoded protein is CASSLGGGDNTEAFF.

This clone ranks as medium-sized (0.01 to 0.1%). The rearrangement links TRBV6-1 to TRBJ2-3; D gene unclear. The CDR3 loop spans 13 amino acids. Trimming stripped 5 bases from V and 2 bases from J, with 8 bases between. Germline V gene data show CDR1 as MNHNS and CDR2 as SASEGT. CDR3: CASSSILTDTQYF. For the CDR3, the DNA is TGTGCCAGCAGTTCAATACTCACAGATACGCAGTATTTT.

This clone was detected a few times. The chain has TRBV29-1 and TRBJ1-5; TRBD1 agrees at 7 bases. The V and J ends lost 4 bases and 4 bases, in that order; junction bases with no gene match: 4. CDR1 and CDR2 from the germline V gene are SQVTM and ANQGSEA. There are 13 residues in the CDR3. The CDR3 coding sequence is TGCAGCGTTGGACAGGGAGGAAATCAGCCCCAGCATTTT. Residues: CSVGQGGNQPQHF.

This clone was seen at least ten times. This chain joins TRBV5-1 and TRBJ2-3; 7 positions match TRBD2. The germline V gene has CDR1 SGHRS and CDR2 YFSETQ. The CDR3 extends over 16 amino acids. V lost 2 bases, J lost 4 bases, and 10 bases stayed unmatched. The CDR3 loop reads CASSLLIGSGADTQYF. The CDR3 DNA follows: TGCGCCAGCAGCTTACTGATCGGGAGCGGGGCAGATACGCAGTATTTT.

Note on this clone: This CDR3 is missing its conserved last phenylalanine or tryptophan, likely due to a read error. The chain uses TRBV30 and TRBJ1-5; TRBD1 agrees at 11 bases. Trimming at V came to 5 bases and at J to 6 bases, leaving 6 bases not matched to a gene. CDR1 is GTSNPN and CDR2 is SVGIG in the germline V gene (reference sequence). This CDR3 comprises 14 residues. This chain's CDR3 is CAWGGTGGSQPQHL. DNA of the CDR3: TGTGCCTGGGGCGGGACAGGGGGAAGTCAGCCCCAGCATCTT.

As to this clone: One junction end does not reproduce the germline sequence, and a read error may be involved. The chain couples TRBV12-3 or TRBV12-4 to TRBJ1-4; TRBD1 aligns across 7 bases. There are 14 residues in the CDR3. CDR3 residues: CDSRQQGSNEKLFF. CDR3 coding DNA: TGTGACAGCAGGCAACAGGGGTCTAATGAAAAGCTGTTTTTT.

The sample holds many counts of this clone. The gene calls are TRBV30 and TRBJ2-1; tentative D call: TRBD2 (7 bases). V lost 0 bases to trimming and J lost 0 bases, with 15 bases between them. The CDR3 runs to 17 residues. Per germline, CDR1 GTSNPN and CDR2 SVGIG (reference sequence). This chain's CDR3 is CAWSVRGAGFSYNEQFF. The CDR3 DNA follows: TGTGCCTGGAGTGTACGGGGGGCGGGATTCTCCTACAATGAGCAGTTCTTC. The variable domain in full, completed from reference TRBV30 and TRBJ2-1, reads SQTIHQWPATLVQPVGSPLSLECTVEGTSNPNLYWYRQAAGRGLQLLFYSVGIGQISSEVPQNLSASRPQDRQFILSSKKLLLSDSGFYLCAWSVRGAGFSYNEQFFGPGTRLTVL.

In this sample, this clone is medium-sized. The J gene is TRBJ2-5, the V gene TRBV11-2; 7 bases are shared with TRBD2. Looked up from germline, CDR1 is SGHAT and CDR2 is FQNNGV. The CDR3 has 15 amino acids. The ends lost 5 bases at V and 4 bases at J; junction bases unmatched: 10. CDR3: CASSPSVAGAETQYF. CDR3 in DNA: TGTGCCAGCAGCCCCAGCGTCGCGGGAGCAGAGACCCAGTACTTC.